Below are 4 T cell receptor beta chains sequenced from a single sample in a study of cytomegalovirus exposure and HLA in healthy donors. Profiled with immunoSEQ multiplex PCR; TCRdb holds only in-frame clones, not every one. The sample carries roughly 49,000 clones, 94% recorded once. Sample: PBMCs. The receptors come from a woman between 18 and 29 years old in good health and CMV-seropositive.

This clone was recorded only once. This chain links TRBV13 with TRBJ2-3, with 8 bases that match TRBD1. The CDR3 spans 16 residues. The J segment lost 6 bases and the V segment lost 1 base, leaving 9 bases of the junction unmatched. The germline V gene has CDR1 PRHDT and CDR2 FYEKMQ (reference sequence). CDR3 residues: CASSLAWTGSTDTQYF. The CDR3 DNA reads TGTGCCAGCAGCTTAGCCTGGACAGGGAGTACGGATACGCAGTATTTT.

The rearrangement links TRBV19 to TRBJ2-7, with 12 nucleotides matching TRBD1. The J segment lost 0 bases and the V segment lost 1 base, leaving 10 bases of the junction unmatched. The CDR3 sequence is 19 residues long. Germline CDR1 reads LNHDA; CDR2 reads SQIVND (reference sequence). In DNA form, the CDR3 reads TGTGCCAGTAGTATAGCCGGGACAGGGGGCTACGACCTCTCCTACGAGCAGTACTTC. It translates to CASSIAGTGGYDLSYEQYF.

The chain carries TRBV7-6 and TRBJ2-3; D not certain. Trimming shortened V by 5 bases and J by 0 bases, and 15 bases separated the two germline ends. Germline lookup yields CDR1 SGHVS and CDR2 FNYEAQ. This CDR3 is 16 amino acids long. The chain's CDR3 is CASSVGRSFSTDTQYF. The CDR3 coding sequence is TGTGCCAGCAGCGTGGGCCGCTCATTTAGCACAGATACGCAGTATTTT.

The chain employs TRBV18 and TRBJ2-6; 7 nucleotides line up with TRBD2. The CDR3 spans 19 residues. Germline V gene data show CDR1 as KGHSH and CDR2 as LQKENI. V dropped 2 bases and J dropped 6; count of bases not matched to a gene: 16. The DNA for the CDR3 is TGTGCCAGCTCACCAAGCGGGGTTGTACTTCCTGGGGCGGCCAACGTCCTGACTTTC. Amino acid sequence: CASSPSGVVLPGAANVLTF. Full variable domain (missing parts from reference TRBV18 and TRBJ2-6): NAGVMQNPRHLVRRRGQEARLRCSPMKGHSHVYWYRQLPEEGLKFMVYLQKENIIDESGMPKERFSAEFPKEGPSILRIQQVVRGDSAAYFCASSPSGVVLPGAANVLTFGAGSRLTVL.